The 2 T cell receptor beta chains below all came from one sample that was sequenced in a study of PD-1 blockade in mismatch repair-deficient tumors. The method was immunoSEQ multiplex PCR; TCRdb's version includes in-frame clones alone and lacks a portion of them. This table has roughly 14,000 clones, around four fifths appearing once. For these receptors, no antigen is known. Stated time point: approximately 11-day in vitro stimulation with candidate neoantigen peptide 4. This material consisted of cells cultured in vitro, taken from a patient treated with pembrolizumab. Source of these receptors: an adult with mismatch repair-deficient cancer.

V is TRBV18 and J is TRBJ1-3; no clear D gene. The CDR3 extends over 16 amino acids. V lost 0 bases to trimming and J lost 4 bases, with 13 bases between them. Looked up from germline, CDR1 is KGHSH and CDR2 is LQKENI. In nucleotides, the CDR3 is TGTGCCAGCTCACCACCGGGGTCCCGGACCGGAAACACCATATATTTT. Protein: CASSPPGSRTGNTIYF.

V usage is TRBV11-2 and J usage is TRBJ1-4; D uncertain. V was shortened by 1 base and J by 6 bases, with 12 bases between the two germline ends. The CDR3 runs 15 residues. The germline V gene has CDR1 SGHAT and CDR2 FQNNGV. The CDR3: CASSLVQAAYEKLFF. In nucleotides, the CDR3 is TGTGCCAGCAGCTTAGTGCAGGCGGCTTATGAAAAACTGTTTTTT.